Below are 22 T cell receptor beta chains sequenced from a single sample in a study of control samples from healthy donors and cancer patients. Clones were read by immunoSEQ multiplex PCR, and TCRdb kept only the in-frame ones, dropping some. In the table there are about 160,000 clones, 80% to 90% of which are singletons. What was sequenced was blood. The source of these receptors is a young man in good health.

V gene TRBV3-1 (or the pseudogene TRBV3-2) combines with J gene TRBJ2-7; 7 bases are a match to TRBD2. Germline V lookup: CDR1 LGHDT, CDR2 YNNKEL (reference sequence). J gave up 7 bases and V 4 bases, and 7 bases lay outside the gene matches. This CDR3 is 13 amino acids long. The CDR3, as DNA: TGTGCCAGCAGCCCCCGGGGAGCGGGGGAGCAGTACTTC. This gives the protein CASSPRGAGEQYF.

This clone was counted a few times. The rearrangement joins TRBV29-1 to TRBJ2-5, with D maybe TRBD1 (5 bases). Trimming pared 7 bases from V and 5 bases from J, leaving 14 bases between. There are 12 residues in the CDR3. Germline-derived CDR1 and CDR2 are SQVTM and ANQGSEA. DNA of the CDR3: TGCAGCGCCGTGCAGGGTATGGAGACCCAGTACTTC. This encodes CSAVQGMETQYF.

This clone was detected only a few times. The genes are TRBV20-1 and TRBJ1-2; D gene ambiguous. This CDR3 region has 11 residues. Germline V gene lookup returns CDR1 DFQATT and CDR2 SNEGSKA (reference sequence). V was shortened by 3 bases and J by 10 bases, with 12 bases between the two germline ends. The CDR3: CSARPGVAYTF. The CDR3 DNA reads TGCAGTGCTAGGCCTGGGGTAGCCTACACCTTC.

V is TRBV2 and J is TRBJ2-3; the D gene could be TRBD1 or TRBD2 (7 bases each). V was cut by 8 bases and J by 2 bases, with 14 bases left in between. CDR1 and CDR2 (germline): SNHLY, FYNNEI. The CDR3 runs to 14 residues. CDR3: CASGGGQLTDTQYF. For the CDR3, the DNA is TGTGCCAGCGGGGGGGGACAGCTCACAGATACGCAGTATTTT.

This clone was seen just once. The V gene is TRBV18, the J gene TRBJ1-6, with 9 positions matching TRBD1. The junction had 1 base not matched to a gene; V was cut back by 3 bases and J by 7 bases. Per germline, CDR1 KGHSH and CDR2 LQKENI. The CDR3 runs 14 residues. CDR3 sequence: CASSPTGGNSPLHF. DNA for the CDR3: TGTGCCAGCTCACCGACAGGGGGGAATTCACCCCTCCACTTT.

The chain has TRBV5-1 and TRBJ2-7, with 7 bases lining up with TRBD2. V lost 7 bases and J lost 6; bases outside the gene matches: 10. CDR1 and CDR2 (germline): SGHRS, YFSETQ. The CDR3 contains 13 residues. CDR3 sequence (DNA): TGCGCCAGCTACTCCGGGACTAACGGCGAGCAGTACTTC. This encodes CASYSGTNGEQYF.

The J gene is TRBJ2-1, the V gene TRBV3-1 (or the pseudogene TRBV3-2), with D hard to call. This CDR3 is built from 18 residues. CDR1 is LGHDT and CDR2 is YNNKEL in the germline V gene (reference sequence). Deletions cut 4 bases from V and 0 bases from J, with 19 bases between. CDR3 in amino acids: CASSRQALALSSYNEQFF. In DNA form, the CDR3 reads TGTGCCAGCAGCCGACAAGCACTTGCCCTTAGCTCCTACAATGAGCAGTTCTTC.

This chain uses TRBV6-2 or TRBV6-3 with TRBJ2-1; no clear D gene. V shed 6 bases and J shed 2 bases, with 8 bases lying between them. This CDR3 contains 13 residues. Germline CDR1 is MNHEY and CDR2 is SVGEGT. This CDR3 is CASSLGTYNEQFF. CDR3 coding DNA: TGTGCCAGCAGCCTTGGGACCTACAATGAGCAGTTCTTC.

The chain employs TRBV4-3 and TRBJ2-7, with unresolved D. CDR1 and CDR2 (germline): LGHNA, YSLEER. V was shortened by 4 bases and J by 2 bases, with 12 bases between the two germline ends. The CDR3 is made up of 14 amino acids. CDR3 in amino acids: CASSPNRAAYEQYF. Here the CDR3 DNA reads TGCGCCAGCAGCCCCAACCGGGCTGCCTACGAGCAGTACTTC.

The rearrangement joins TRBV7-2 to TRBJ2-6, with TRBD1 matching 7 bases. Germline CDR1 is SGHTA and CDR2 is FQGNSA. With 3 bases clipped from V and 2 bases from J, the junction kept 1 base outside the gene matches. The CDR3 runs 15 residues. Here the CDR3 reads CASSFDRAGANVLTF. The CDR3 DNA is TGTGCCAGCAGCTTTGACAGGGCTGGGGCCAACGTCCTGACTTTC.

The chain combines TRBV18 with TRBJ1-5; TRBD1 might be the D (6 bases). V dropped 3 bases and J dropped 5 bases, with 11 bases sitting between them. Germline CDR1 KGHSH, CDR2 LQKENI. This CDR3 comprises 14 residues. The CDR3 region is CASSPGTNYQPQHF. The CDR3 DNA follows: TGTGCCAGCTCACCCGGGACAAATTATCAGCCCCAGCATTTT.

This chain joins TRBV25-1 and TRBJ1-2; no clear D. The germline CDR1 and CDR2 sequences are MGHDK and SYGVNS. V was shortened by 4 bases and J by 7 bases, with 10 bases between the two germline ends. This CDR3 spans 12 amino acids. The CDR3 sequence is CASSGASVGYTF. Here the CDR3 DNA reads TGTGCCAGCAGTGGCGCTTCGGTTGGCTACACCTTC.

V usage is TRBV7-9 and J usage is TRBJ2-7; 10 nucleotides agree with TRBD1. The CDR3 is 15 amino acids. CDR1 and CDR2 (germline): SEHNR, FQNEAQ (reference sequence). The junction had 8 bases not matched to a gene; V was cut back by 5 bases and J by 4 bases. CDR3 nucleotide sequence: TGTGCCAGCAGCCTGGGACAGGGGCCTAATTACGAGCAGTACTTC. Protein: CASSLGQGPNYEQYF.

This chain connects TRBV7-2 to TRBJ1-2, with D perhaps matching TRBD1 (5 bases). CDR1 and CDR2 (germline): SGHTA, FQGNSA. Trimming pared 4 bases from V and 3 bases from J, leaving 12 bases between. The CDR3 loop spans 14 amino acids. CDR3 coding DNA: TGTGCCAGCAGCTCGGGGCTAGGGGACTATGGCTACACCTTC. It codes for CASSSGLGDYGYTF.

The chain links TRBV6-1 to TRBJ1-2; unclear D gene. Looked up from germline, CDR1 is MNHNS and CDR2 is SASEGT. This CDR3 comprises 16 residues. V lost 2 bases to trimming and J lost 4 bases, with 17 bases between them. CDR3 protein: CASSERFGERGYGYTF. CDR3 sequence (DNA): TGTGCCAGCAGTGAAAGGTTCGGGGAGCGGGGCTATGGCTACACCTTC.

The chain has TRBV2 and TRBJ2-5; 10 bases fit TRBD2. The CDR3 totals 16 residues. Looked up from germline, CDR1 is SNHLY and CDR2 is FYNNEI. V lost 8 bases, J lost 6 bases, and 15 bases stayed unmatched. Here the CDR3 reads CASSSGGAGGLKTQYF. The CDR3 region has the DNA TGTGCCAGCTCAAGCGGGGGGGCAGGCGGCTTAAAGACCCAGTACTTC.

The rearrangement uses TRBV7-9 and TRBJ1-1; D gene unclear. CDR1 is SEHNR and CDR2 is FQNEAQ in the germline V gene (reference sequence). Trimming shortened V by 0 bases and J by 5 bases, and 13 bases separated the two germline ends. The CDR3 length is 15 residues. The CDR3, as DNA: TGTGCCAGCAGCTTAGCGACATCCCGGGGAACTGAAGCTTTCTTT. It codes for CASSLATSRGTEAFF.

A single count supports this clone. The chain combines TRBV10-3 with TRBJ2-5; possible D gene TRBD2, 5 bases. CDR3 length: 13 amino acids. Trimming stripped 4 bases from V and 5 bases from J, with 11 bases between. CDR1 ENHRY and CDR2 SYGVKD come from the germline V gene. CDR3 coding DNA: TGTGCCATCAGTGTGACTAATTCCGAGACCCAGTACTTC. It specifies CAISVTNSETQYF.

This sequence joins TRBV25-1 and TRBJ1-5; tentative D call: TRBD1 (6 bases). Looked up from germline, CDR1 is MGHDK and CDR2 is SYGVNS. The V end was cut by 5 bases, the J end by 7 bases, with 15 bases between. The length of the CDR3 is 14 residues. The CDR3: CASSPAGVLQPQHF. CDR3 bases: TGTGCCAGCAGTCCTGCAGGGGTCCTACAGCCCCAGCATTTT.

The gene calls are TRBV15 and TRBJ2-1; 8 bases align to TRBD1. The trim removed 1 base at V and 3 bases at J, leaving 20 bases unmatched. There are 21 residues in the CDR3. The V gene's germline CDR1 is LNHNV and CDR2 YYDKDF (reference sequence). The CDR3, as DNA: TGTGCCACCAGCAGAGGTCCTCGGACAGGGCACAGAGGGGCCAACTACAATGAGCAGTTCTTC. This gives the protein CATSRGPRTGHRGANYNEQFF.

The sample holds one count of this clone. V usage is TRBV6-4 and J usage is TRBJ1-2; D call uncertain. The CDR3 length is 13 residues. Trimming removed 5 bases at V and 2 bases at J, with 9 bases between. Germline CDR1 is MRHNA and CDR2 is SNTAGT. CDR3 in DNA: TGTGCCAGCAGTCCGGGCCTGAACTATGGCTACACCTTC. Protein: CASSPGLNYGYTF.

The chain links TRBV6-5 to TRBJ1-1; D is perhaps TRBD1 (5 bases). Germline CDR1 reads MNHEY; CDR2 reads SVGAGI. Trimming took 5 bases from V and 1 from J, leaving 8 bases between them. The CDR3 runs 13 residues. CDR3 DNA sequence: TGTGCCAGCAGTAGAACAGGGAACACTGAAGCTTTCTTT. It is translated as CASSRTGNTEAFF.